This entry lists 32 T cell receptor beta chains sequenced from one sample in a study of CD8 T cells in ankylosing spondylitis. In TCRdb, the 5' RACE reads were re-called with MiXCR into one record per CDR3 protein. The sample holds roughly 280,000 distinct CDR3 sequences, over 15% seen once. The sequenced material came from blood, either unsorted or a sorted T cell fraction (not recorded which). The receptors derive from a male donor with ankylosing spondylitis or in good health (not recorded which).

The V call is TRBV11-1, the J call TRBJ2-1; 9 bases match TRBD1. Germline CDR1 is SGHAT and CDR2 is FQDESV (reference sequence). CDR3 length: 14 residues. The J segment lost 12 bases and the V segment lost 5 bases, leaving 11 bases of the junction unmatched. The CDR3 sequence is CASSLLLGTGWQFF. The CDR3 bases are TGTGCCAGCAGCCTCCTACTGGGGACAGGGTGGCAGTTCTTC.

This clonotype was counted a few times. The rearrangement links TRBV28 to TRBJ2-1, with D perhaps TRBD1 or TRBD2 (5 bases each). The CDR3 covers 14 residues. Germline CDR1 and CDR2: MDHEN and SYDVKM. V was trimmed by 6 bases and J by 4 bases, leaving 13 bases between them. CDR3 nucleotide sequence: TGTGCCAGCAGGCCCTCCGGGGCTTACAATGAGCAGTTCTTC. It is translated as CASRPSGAYNEQFF.

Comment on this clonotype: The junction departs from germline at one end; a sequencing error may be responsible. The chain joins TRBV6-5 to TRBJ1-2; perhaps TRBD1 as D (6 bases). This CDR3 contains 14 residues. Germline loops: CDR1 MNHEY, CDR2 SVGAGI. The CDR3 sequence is CASRYSTGAYGYTF. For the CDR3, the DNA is TGTGCCAGCAGGTACTCGACAGGCGCCTATGGCTACACCTTC.

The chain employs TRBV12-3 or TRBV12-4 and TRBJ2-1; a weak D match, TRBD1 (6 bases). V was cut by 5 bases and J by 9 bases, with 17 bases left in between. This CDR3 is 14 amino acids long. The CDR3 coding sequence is TGTGCCAGCAGTCTCCCACGCACAGGGTTTGAGCAGTTCTTC. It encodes CASSLPRTGFEQFF.

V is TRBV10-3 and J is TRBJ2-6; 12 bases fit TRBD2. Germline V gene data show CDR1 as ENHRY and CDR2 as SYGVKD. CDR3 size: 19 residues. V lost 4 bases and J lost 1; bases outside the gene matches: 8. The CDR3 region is CAISGTSGMVGSGANVLTF. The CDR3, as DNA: TGTGCCATCAGTGGGACTAGCGGGATGGTAGGATCTGGGGCCAACGTCCTGACTTTC.

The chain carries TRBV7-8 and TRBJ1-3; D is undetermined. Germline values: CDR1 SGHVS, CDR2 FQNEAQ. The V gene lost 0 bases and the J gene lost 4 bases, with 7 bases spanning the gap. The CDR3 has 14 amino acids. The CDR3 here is CASSLAGQGNTIYF. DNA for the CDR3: TGTGCCAGCAGCTTAGCGGGCCAGGGAAACACCATATATTTT.

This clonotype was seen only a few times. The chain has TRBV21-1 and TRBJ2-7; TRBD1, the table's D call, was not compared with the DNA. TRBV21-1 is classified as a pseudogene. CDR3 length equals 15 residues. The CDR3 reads CASSPRPHIFYEQYV. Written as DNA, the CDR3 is TGTGCCAGCAGCCCCCGGCCCCACATCTTCTACGAGCAGTACGTC.

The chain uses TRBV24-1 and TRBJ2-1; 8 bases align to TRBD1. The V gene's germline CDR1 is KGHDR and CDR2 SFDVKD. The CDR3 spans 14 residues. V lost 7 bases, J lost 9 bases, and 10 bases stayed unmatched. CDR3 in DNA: TGTGCCACCAGGGACAGGGTTGAGCGGAGTGAGCAGTTCTTC. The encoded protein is CATRDRVERSEQFF.

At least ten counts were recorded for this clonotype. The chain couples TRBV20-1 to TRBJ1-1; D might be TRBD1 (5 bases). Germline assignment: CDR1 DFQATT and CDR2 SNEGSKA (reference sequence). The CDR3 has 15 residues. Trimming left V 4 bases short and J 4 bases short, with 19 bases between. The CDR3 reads CSAKAGEFGLTEAFF. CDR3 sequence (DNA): TGCAGTGCTAAAGCGGGGGAATTTGGGCTCACTGAAGCTTTCTTT.

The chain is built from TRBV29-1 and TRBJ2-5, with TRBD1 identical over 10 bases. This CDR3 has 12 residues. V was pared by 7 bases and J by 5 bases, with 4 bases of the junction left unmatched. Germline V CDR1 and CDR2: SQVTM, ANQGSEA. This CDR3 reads CSATGGRETQYF. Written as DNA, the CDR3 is TGCAGCGCGACAGGGGGCCGGGAGACCCAGTACTTC. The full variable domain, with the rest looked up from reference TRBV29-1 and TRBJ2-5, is SAVISQKPSRDICQRGTSLTIQCQVDSQVTMMFWYRQQPGQSLTLIATANQGSEATYESGFVIDKFPISRPNLTFSTLTVSNMSPEDSSIYLCSATGGRETQYFGPGTRLLVL.

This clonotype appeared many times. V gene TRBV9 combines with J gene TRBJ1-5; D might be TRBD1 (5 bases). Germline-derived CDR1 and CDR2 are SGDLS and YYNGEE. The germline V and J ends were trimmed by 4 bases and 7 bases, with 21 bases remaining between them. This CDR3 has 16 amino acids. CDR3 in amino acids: CASSPERDPLAQPQHF. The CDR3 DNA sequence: TGTGCCAGCAGCCCCGAGAGGGACCCACTGGCACAGCCCCAGCATTTT.

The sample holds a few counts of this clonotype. CDR3 sequence: CSARDYSDNEQFF. CDR3 in DNA: TGCAGTGCTAGAGATTACAGTGACAATGAGCAGTTCTTC. The gene calls are TRBV20-1 and TRBJ2-1; D gene uncertain. Germline values: CDR1 DFQATT, CDR2 SNEGSKA (reference sequence). The V end lost 0 bases, the J end lost 5 bases, and 8 bases lay between the germline ends. This CDR3 comprises 13 residues.

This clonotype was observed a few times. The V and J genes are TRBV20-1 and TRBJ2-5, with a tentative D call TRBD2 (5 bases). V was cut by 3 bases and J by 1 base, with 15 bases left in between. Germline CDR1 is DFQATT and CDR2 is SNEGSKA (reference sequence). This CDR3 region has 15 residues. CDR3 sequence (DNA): TGCAGTGCTAGCAGCCTTGAGAGGGCCCAAGAGACCCAGTACTTC. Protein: CSASSLERAQETQYF.

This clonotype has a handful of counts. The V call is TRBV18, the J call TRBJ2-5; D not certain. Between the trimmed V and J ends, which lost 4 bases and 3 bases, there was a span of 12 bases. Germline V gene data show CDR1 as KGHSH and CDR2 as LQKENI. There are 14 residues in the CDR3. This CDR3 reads CASSHVQREETQYF. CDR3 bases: TGTGCCAGCTCACACGTACAGAGAGAAGAGACCCAGTACTTC. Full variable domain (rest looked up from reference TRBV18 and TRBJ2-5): NAGVMQNPRHLVRRRGQEARLRCSPMKGHSHVYWYRQLPEEGLKFMVYLQKENIIDESGMPKERFSAEFPKEGPSILRIQQVVRGDSAAYFCASSHVQREETQYFGPGTRLLVL.

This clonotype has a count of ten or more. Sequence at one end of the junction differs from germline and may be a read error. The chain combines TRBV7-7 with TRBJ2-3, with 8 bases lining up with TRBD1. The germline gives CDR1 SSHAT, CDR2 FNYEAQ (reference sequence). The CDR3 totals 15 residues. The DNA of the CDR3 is TGTGCTAGCAGCCTCGGACAGGGACAGACAGATACGCAGTATTTT. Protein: CASSLGQGQTDTQYF. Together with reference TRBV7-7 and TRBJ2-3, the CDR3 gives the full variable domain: GAGVSQSPRYKVTKRGQDVTLRCDPISSHATLYWYQQALGQGPEFLTYFNYEAQPDKSGLPSDRFSAERPEGSISTLTIQRTEQRDSAMYRCASSLGQGQTDTQYFGPGTRLTVL.

For the CDR3, the DNA is TGCAGTGCTAGGGAAAGTGGGGGCACAGATACGCAGTATTTT. This translates into CSARESGGTDTQYF. This sequence joins TRBV20-1 and TRBJ2-3, with unresolved D. Germline V gene lookup returns CDR1 DFQATT and CDR2 SNEGSKA (reference sequence). The CDR3 loop spans 14 amino acids. V lost 3 bases and J lost 1, with 11 bases in between.

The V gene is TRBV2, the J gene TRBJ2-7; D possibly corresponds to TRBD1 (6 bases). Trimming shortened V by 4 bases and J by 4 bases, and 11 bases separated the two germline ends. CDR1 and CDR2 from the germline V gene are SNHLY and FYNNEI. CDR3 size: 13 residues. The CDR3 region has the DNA TGTGCCAGCAGTGTGGGGGCGGGTTACGAGCAGTACGTC. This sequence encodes CASSVGAGYEQYV.

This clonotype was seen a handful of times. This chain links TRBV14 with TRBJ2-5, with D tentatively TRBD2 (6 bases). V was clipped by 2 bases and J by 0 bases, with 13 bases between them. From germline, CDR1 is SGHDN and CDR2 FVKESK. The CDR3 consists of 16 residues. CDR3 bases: TGTGCCAGCAGCCAAATCGGTAGCGGCTACCAAGAGACCCAGTACTTC. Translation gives CASSQIGSGYQETQYF.

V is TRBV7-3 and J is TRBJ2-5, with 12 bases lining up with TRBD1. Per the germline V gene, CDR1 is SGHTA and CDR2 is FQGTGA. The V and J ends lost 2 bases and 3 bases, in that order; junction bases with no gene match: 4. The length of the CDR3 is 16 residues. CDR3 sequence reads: CASSLGDRGREETQYF. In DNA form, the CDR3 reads TGTGCCAGCAGCTTAGGGGACAGGGGGCGGGAAGAGACCCAGTACTTC.

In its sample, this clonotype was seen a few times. Written as DNA, the CDR3 is TGTGCCAGCAGCCATGCCCCCAGCCCGAGCGGGGGGGCCCGGAATACGCAGTATTTT. Its protein product is CASSHAPSPSGGARNTQYF. The chain is built from TRBV3-1 and TRBJ2-3; the match to TRBD2 covers 10 bases. Germline trimming cut 3 bases from V and 7 bases from J; bases unmatched to any gene: 19. The V gene's germline CDR1 is LGHDT and CDR2 YNNKEL (reference sequence). The CDR3 runs 19 residues.

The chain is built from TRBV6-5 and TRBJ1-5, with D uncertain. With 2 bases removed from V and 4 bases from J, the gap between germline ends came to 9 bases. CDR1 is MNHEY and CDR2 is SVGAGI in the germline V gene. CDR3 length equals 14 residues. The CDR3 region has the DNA TGTGCCAGCAGTTACAGAGGGTCGAATCAGCCCCAGCATTTT. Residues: CASSYRGSNQPQHF.

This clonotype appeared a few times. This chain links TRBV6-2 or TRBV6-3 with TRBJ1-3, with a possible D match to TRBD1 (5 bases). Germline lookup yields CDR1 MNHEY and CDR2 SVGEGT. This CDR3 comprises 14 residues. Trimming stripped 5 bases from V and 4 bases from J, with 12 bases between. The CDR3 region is CASSHRRDGNTIYF. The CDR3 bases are TGTGCCAGCAGTCACCGGAGGGACGGAAACACCATATATTTT.

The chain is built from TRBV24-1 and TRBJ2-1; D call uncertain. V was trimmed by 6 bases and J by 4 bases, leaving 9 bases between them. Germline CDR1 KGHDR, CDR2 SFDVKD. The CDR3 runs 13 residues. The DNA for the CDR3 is TGTGCCACCAGTAAGGACGCGTACAATGAGCAGTTCTTC. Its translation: CATSKDAYNEQFF.

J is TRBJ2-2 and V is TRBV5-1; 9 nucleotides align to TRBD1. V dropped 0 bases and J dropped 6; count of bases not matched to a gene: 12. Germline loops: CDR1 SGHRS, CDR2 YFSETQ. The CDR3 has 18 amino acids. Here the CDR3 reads CASSLDSRGQGFAGELFF. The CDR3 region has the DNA TGCGCCAGCAGCTTGGATTCGCGGGGACAGGGATTTGCCGGGGAGCTGTTTTTT.

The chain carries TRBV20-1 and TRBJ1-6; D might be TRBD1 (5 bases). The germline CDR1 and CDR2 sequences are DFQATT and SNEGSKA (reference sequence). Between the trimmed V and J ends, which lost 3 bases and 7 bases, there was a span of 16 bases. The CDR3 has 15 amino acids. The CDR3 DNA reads TGCAGTGCTAGGACCGGGACTGACTACAATTCACCCCTCCACTTT. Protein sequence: CSARTGTDYNSPLHF.

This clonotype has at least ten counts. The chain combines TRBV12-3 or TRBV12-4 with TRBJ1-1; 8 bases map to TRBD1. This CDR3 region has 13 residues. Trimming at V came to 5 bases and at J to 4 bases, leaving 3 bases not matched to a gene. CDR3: CASSRTGSTEAFF. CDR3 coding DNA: TGTGCCAGCAGTAGGACAGGGAGCACTGAAGCTTTCTTT.

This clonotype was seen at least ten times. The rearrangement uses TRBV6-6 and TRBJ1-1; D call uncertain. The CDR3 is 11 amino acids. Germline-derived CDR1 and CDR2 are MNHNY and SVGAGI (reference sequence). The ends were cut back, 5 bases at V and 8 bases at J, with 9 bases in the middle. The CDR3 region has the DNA TGTGCCAGCAGTCACCTGGAGGAAGCTTTCTTT. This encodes CASSHLEEAFF.

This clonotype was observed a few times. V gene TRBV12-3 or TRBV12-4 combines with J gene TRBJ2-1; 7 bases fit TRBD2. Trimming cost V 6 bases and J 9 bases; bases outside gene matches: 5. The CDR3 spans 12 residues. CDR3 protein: CASRPGGIEQFF. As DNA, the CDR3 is TGTGCCAGCAGGCCGGGGGGAATTGAGCAGTTCTTC.

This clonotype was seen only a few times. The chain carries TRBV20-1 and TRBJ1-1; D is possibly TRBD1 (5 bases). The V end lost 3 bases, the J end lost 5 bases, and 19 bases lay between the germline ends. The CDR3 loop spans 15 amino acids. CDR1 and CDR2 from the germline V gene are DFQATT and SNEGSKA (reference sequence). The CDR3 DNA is TGCAGTGCTAGGGCCTCGGGACTGTCGGGGACTGAAGCTTTCTTT. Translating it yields CSARASGLSGTEAFF.

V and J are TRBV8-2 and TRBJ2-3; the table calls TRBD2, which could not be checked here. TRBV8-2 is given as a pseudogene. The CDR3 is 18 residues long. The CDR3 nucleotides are TGTGCCATGAGCCCTGGACTAGCGGGGGCCTTTAGCACAGATACGCAGTATTTT. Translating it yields CAMSPGLAGAFSTDTQYF.

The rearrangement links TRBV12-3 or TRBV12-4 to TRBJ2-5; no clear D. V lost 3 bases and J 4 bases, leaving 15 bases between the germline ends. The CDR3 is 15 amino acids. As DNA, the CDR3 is TGTGCCAGCAGTTTTGGGTGGGGATTTCGAGAGACCCAGTACTTC. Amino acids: CASSFGWGFRETQYF.

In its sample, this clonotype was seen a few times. DNA for the CDR3: TGTGCCAGCAGCTCCAGGGTCTTGCTGAACACCGGGGAGCTGTTTTTT. This gives the protein CASSSRVLLNTGELFF. The chain carries TRBV7-6 and TRBJ2-2; possible D gene TRBD1, 5 bases. Trimming cost V 4 bases and J 1 base, with 13 bases left between them. The length of the CDR3 is 16 residues. Germline lookup yields CDR1 SGHVS and CDR2 FNYEAQ.